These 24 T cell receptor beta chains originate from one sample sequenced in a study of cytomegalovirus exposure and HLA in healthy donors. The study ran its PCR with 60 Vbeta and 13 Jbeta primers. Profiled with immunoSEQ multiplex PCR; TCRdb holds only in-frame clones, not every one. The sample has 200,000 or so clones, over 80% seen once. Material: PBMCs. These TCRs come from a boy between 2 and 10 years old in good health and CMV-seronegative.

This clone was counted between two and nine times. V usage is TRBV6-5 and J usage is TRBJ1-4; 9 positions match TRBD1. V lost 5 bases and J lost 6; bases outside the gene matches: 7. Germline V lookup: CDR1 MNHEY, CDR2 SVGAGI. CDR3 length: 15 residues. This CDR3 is CASSGTGGMDEKLFF. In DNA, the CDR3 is TGTGCCAGCAGTGGAACAGGGGGCATGGATGAAAAACTGTTTTTT.

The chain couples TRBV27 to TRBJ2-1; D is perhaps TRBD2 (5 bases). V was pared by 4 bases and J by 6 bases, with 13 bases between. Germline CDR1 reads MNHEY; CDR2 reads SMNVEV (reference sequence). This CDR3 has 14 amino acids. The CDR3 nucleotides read TGTGCCAGCAGTTCGCAGCTCACTAGCAATGAGCAGTTCTTC. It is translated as CASSSQLTSNEQFF.

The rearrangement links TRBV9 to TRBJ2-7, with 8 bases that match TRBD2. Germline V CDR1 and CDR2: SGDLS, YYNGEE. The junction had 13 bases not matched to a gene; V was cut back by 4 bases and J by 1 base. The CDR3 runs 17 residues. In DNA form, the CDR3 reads TGTGCCAGCAGCCCTCAGCCCATAGCGGGAAGGTCCTACGAGCAGTACTTC. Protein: CASSPQPIAGRSYEQYF.

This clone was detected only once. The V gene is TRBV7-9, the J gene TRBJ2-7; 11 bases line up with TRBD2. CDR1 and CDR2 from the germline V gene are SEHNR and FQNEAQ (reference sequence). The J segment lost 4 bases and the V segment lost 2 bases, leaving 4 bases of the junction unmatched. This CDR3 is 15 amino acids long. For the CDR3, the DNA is TGTGCCAGCAGCTTATTTAGCGGGAGGGCGTACGAGCAGTACTTC. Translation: CASSLFSGRAYEQYF.

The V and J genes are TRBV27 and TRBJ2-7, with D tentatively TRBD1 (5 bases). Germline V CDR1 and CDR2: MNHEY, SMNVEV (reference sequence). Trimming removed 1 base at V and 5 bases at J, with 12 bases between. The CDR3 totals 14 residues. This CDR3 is CASSLWGRPDEQYF. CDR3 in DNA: TGTGCCAGCAGTTTATGGGGCAGGCCTGACGAGCAGTACTTC.

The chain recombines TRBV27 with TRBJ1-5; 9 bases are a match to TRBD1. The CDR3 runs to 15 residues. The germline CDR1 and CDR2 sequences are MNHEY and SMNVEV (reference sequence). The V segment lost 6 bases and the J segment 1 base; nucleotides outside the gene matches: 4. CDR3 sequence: CASRGDRASNQPQHF. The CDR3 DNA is TGTGCCAGCAGAGGGGACAGGGCGAGCAATCAGCCCCAGCATTTT.

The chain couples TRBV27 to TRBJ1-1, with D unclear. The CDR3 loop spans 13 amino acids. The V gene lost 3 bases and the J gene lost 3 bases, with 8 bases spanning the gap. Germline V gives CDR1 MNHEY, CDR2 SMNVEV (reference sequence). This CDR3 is CASSFGDYTEAFF. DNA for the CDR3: TGTGCCAGCAGTTTCGGAGACTACACTGAAGCTTTCTTT.

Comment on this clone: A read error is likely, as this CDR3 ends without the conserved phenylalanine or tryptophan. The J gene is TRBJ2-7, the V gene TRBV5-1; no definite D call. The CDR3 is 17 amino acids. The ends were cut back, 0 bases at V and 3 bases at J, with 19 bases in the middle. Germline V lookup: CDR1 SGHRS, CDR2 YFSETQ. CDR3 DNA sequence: TGCGCCAGCAGCTTGGTAGTAGGGCCCCCGTTCGACTACGAGCAGTACCTC. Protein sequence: CASSLVVGPPFDYEQYL.

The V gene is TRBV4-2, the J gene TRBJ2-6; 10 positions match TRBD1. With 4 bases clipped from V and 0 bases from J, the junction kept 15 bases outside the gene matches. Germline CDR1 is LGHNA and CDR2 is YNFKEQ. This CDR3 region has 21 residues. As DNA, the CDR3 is TGTGCCAGCAGCCTACGTTCGCGGGGGACAGGGGAGCCCTCTGGGGCCAACGTCCTGACTTTC. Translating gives CASSLRSRGTGEPSGANVLTF.

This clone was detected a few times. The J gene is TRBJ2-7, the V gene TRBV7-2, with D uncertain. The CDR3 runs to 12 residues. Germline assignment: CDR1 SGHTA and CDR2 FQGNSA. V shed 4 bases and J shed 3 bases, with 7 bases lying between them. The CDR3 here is CASSSQFYEQYF. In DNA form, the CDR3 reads TGTGCCAGCAGCTCGCAGTTCTACGAGCAGTACTTC.

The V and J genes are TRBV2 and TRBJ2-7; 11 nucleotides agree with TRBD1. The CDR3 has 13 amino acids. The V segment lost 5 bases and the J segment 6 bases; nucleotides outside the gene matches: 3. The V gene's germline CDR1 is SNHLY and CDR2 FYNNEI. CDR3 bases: TGTGCCAGCAGTCCGGACAGGGGGCGCGAGCAGTACTTC. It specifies CASSPDRGREQYF. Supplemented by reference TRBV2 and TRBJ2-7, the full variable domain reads EPEVTQTPSHQVTQMGQEVILRCVPISNHLYFYWYRQILGQKVEFLVSFYNNEISEKSEIFDDQFSVERPDGSNFTLKIRSTKLEDSAMYFCASSPDRGREQYFGPGTRLTVT.

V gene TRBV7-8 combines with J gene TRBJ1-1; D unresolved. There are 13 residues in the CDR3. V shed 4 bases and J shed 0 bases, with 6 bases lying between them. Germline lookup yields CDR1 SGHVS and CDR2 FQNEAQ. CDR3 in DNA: TGTGCCAGCAGCTCCGTCTTGAACACTGAAGCTTTCTTT. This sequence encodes CASSSVLNTEAFF.

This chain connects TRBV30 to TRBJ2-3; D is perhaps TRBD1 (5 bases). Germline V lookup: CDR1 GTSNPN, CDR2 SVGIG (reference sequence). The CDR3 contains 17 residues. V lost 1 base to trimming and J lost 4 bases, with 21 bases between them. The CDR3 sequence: CAWSGQMERGRSDTQYF. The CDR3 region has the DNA TGTGCCTGGAGTGGACAGATGGAAAGGGGTCGTTCAGATACGCAGTATTTT. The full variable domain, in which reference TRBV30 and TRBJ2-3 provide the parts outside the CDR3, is SQTIHQWPATLVQPVGSPLSLECTVEGTSNPNLYWYRQAAGRGLQLLFYSVGIGQISSEVPQNLSASRPQDRQFILSSKKLLLSDSGFYLCAWSGQMERGRSDTQYFGPGTRLTVL.

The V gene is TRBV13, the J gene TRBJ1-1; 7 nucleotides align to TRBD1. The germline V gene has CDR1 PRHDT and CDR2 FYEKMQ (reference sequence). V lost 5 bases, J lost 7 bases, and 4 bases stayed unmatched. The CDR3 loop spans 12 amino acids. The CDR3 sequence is CASSAGTVEAFF. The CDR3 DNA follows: TGTGCCAGCAGCGCCGGGACAGTTGAAGCTTTCTTT.

CDR3 coding DNA: TGTGCCAGCAGCTCAGGGACTAGCGGGAGCTCCTACAATGAGCAGTTCTTC. It specifies CASSSGTSGSSYNEQFF. This sequence joins TRBV11-3 and TRBJ2-1; 14 nucleotides match TRBD2. V shed 4 bases and J 0 bases; nucleotides not matched to a gene: 2. The CDR3 totals 17 residues. Germline V CDR1 and CDR2: SGHNT, YENEEA.

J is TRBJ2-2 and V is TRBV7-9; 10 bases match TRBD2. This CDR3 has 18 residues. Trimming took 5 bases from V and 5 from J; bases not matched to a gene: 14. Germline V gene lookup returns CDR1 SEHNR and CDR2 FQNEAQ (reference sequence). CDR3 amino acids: CASSLKRGGGPLTGELFF. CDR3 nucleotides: TGTGCCAGCAGCCTAAAGCGGGGGGGCGGTCCGTTGACCGGGGAGCTGTTTTTT.

CDR3 sequence reads: CASSLGGRNTIYF. DNA for the CDR3: TGTGCCAGCAGCCTGGGGGGTAGAAACACCATATATTTT. The genes are TRBV7-3 and TRBJ1-3; D perhaps matches TRBD1 (5 bases). The V and J ends lost 5 bases and 5 bases respectively, with 10 bases between them. The CDR3 has 13 amino acids. The germline CDR1 and CDR2 sequences are SGHTA and FQGTGA.

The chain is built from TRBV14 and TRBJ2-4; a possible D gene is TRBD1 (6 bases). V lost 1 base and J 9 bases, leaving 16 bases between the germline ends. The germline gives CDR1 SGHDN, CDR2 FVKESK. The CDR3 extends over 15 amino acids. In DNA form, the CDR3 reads TGTGCCAGCAGCCAAGGACAGGCTTCCTTGCCCATTCAGTACTTC. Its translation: CASSQGQASLPIQYF.

CDR3 coding DNA: TGTGCCAGCAGTTACCAGGGGGCTAAGGACGGGGAGCTGTTTTTT. Its translation: CASSYQGAKDGELFF. J is TRBJ2-2 and V is TRBV27, with 8 bases identical to TRBD1. V was clipped by 4 bases and J by 7 bases; unmatched bases: 8. The CDR3 spans 15 residues. Germline assignment: CDR1 MNHEY and CDR2 SMNVEV (reference sequence).

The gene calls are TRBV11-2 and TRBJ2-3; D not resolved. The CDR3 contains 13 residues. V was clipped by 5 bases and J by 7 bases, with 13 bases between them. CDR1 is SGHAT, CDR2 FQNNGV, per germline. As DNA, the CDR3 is TGTGCCAGCAGCGGAGACTTAACTCATACGCAGTATTTT. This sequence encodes CASSGDLTHTQYF.

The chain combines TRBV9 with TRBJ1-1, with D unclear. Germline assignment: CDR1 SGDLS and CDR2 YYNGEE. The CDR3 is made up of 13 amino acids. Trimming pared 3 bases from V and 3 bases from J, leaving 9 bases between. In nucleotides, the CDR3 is TGTGCCAGCAGCGCCCCCGAGGACACTGAAGCTTTCTTT. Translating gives CASSAPEDTEAFF.

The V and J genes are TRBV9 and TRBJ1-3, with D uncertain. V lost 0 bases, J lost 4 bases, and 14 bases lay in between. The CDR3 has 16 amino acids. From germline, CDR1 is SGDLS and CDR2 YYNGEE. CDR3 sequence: CASSVGPAGSGNTIYF. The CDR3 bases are TGTGCCAGCAGCGTAGGACCCGCGGGATCCGGAAACACCATATATTTT.

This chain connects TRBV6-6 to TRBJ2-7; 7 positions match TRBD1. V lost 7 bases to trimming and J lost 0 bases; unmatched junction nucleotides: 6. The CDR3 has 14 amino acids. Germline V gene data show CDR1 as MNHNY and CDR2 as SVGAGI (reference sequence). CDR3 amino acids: CASNDDRASYEQYF. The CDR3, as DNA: TGTGCCAGCAACGACGACAGGGCCTCCTACGAGCAGTACTTC.

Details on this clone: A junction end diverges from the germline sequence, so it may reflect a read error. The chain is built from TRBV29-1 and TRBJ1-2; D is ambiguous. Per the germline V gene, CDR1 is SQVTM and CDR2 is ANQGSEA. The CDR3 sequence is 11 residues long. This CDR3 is CSVEGRYGYTF. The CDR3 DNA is TGCAGCGTGGAAGGGAGGTATGGCTACACCTTC.